This T cell receptor (beta chain) was retrieved from a study of OX40 agonist ivuxolimab in advanced cancers. Study-wide background: Averaging around 60 years in age, with a range of roughly 20 to 90, the cohort was more than 75% male.

The method was immunoSEQ multiplex PCR; TCRdb's version includes in-frame clones alone and lacks a portion of them. The repertoire consists of more than 70,000 clones, with about 84% occurring once and the leading ten covering less than 5.5%. On this clone: Its antigen remains unidentified.

Germline-derived CDR1 and CDR2 are LGHNA and YSLEER. This CDR3 has 15 amino acids. V was shortened by 0 bases and J by 7 bases, with 15 bases between the two germline ends. Findings of the study overall: At 0.1 to 3.0 mg/kg, CD4+ and CD8+ blood T cells expanded clonally by week 6. A proportion of nonresponders additionally exhibited low normalized T-cell clonal expansion.

The TCR originated in an adult with an advanced solid tumor such as melanoma, head and neck, liver or kidney cancer. The rearrangement links TRBV4-3 to TRBJ1-2; a weak D match, TRBD1 (5 bases). The material sequenced was CD4+ or CD8+ T cells sorted from blood, taken in a trial of the OX40 agonist ivuxolimab. The CDR3 sequence is CASSQDSGQGAGYTF. The CDR3 DNA follows: TGCGCCAGCAGCCAAGATTCGGGGCAGGGAGCTGGCTACACCTTC.